In this sample, the clone carrying this TCR beta chain turned up a few times. Its antigen is not known. The study's library attached unique molecular identifiers to single cDNA molecules. TCRdb fed the RACE reads into MiXCR, producing one record per CDR3 protein. The table includes around 190,000 distinct CDR3 sequences, around 22% detected once. This sample was taken from a study of human T cells and chemical hapten exposure. Findings and limits, study-wide: PT1 expanded TCR counts and patch test score were linked, and their correlation was positive.

Germline assignment: CDR1 DFQATT and CDR2 SNEGSKA (reference sequence). This CDR3 contains 15 residues. Deletions cut 6 bases from V and 5 bases from J, with 22 bases between. Time point given: patch test 1, 2 weeks after DPC sensitization. Treatment specified: therapeutic diphenylcyclopropenone sensitization with weekly scalp DPC. This chain connects TRBV20-1 to TRBJ1-2; possible D gene TRBD1, 6 bases. Here the sequenced sample was whole blood, taken in connection with sensitization to the hapten diphenylcyclopropenone (DPC). The TCR was taken from a woman between 45 and 60 years old with alopecia areata. Some clones in this sample may be carry-over from other donors' samples. The chain's CDR3 is CSATDSSRSHYGYTF. The CDR3 DNA is TGCAGTGCCACGGACAGTAGTCGATCCCATTATGGCTACACCTTC.